One sample yielded the 31 T cell receptor beta chains listed below, sequenced in a study of cytomegalovirus exposure and HLA in healthy donors. Primers included in the PCR were 60 Vbeta and 13 Jbeta primers. Profiling relied on immunoSEQ multiplex PCR, and the TCRdb table lists in-frame clones only, not all of them. The sample consists of tens of thousands of clones, approximately 78% of them appearing once. The sample taken for sequencing was PBMCs. The receptors derive from a woman between 25 and 40 years old in good health and CMV-seronegative.

J is TRBJ1-1 and V is TRBV5-1, with 7 bases fitting TRBD1. From germline, CDR1 is SGHRS and CDR2 YFSETQ. There are 13 residues in the CDR3. The V segment lost 6 bases and the J segment 5 bases; nucleotides outside the gene matches: 7. CDR3: CASIGGAGTEAFF. CDR3 nucleotide sequence: TGCGCCAGCATAGGGGGCGCCGGGACTGAAGCTTTCTTT.

The chain is built from TRBV13 and TRBJ1-2, with D hard to call. The CDR3 has 16 amino acids. Trimming left V 2 bases short and J 1 base short, with 14 bases between. Germline V lookup: CDR1 PRHDT, CDR2 FYEKMQ (reference sequence). The CDR3 sequence is CASSLTGNGFNYGYTF. In nucleotides, the CDR3 is TGTGCCAGCAGCTTAACCGGTAACGGGTTTAACTATGGCTACACCTTC.

The chain joins TRBV5-1 to TRBJ1-4; D possibly corresponds to TRBD1 (6 bases). The CDR3 consists of 15 residues. Germline CDR1 and CDR2: SGHRS and YFSETQ. V was pared by 6 bases and J by 6 bases, with 18 bases between. CDR3 DNA sequence: TGCGCCAGCACCACTAGAGGGGGAGCGGATGAAAAACTGTTTTTT. Amino acids: CASTTRGGADEKLFF. Variable domain in full (rest from reference TRBV5-1 and TRBJ1-4): KAGVTQTPRYLIKTRGQQVTLSCSPISGHRSVSWYQQTPGQGLQFLFEYFSETQRNKGNFPGRFSGRQFSNSRSEMNVSTLELGDSALYLCASTTRGGADEKLFFGSGTQLSVL.

Worth noting for this clone: Mismatch with germline at one junction end may stem from a read error. CDR3 nucleotide sequence: TGTTCCAGCAGCTCCCTAGCGGGGGTTGGTGAGCAGTTCTTC. Protein product: CSSSSLAGVGEQFF. The chain combines TRBV7-9 with TRBJ2-1; TRBD2 agrees at 10 bases. Germline V gene data show CDR1 as SEHNR and CDR2 as FQNEAQ (reference sequence). The CDR3 contains 14 residues.

The genes are TRBV9 and TRBJ2-7; D perhaps matches TRBD1 (6 bases). This CDR3 contains 14 residues. The germline CDR1 and CDR2 sequences are SGDLS and YYNGEE. Between the trimmed V and J ends, which lost 3 bases and 2 bases, there was a span of 12 bases. Here the CDR3 reads CASSAPGQPYEQYF. The CDR3 DNA follows: TGTGCCAGCAGCGCCCCCGGACAGCCCTACGAGCAGTACTTC.

There are a few counts of this clone. The chain employs TRBV5-1 and TRBJ2-1; 10 bases agree with TRBD2. CDR3 length equals 18 residues. Germline V gives CDR1 SGHRS, CDR2 YFSETQ. V shed 0 bases and J 2 bases; nucleotides not matched to a gene: 8. CDR3 in DNA: TGCGCCAGCAGCTTGGTGGTTAGCGGGGGGACTCCCTACAATGAGCAGTTCTTC. Residues: CASSLVVSGGTPYNEQFF.

There are a few counts of this clone. The chain uses TRBV19 and TRBJ1-4, with 7 positions matching TRBD1. The CDR3 runs 17 residues. The V gene end was trimmed by 5 bases and the J gene end by 0 bases; junction bases not matched to a gene: 9. CDR1 is LNHDA and CDR2 is SQIVND in the germline V gene (reference sequence). DNA of the CDR3: TGTGCCAGTAGTGCAGACAGGGACTTTGCAACTAATGAAAAACTGTTTTTT. As protein: CASSADRDFATNEKLFF.

V usage is TRBV7-6 and J usage is TRBJ1-4; maybe TRBD1 (6 bases). The ends were cut back, 7 bases at V and 6 bases at J, with 24 bases in the middle. The germline V gene encodes CDR1 SGHVS and CDR2 FNYEAQ. The CDR3 loop spans 17 amino acids. The CDR3 here is CASTTPGGSMWDEKLFF. The CDR3 nucleotides read TGTGCCAGCACAACCCCGGGGGGCTCTATGTGGGATGAAAAACTGTTTTTT.

This chain joins TRBV11-2 and TRBJ2-3; D gene unclear. The CDR3 consists of 13 residues. V was trimmed by 5 bases and J by 6 bases, leaving 12 bases between them. From germline, CDR1 is SGHAT and CDR2 FQNNGV. CDR3 region: CASSVTVGDTQYF. CDR3 nucleotides: TGTGCCAGCAGCGTGACCGTCGGGGATACGCAGTATTTT.

The chain recombines TRBV11-2 with TRBJ2-2, with 7 bases fitting TRBD2. The CDR3 has 15 residues. Unmatched junction bases numbered 8, after V lost 5 bases and J lost 5 bases. CDR1 SGHAT and CDR2 FQNNGV come from the germline V gene. The CDR3 loop is CASSPGTGRTGELFF. CDR3 sequence (DNA): TGTGCCAGCAGCCCCGGGACCGGGAGGACCGGGGAGCTGTTTTTT. The variable domain in full, completed from reference TRBV11-2 and TRBJ2-2, reads EAGVAQSPRYKIIEKRQSVAFWCNPISGHATLYWYQQILGQGPKLLIQFQNNGVVDDSQLPKDRFSAERLKGVDSTLKIQPAKLEDSAVYLCASSPGTGRTGELFFGEGSRLTVL.

V gene TRBV5-4 combines with J gene TRBJ1-6, with D maybe TRBD1 (5 bases). Looked up from germline, CDR1 is SGHNT and CDR2 is YYREEE (reference sequence). This CDR3 has 16 amino acids. Trimming left V 1 base short and J 6 bases short, with 14 bases between. For the CDR3, the DNA is TGTGCCAGCAGCTTGCTTAGTTCAGGGCTTAATTCACCCCTCCACTTT. Its translation: CASSLLSSGLNSPLHF.

The chain is built from TRBV6-5 and TRBJ2-7; 7 nucleotides align to TRBD2. The CDR3 length is 14 residues. Germline V gene sequence: CDR1 MNHEY, CDR2 SVGAGI. The junction had 3 bases not matched to a gene; V was cut back by 1 base and J by 3 bases. This chain's CDR3 is CASSYYAGDYEQYF. DNA of the CDR3: TGTGCCAGCAGTTACTATGCGGGGGACTACGAGCAGTACTTC.

Worth noting for this clone: One junction end does not reproduce the germline sequence, and a read error may be involved. The chain combines TRBV6-6 with TRBJ2-1; no reliable D call. The CDR3 runs 14 residues. Per the germline V gene, CDR1 is MNHNY and CDR2 is SVGAGI (reference sequence). The CDR3 DNA reads TGTGCCAGCGGTTACGATGGAGTCTACAATGAGCAGTTCTTC. It codes for CASGYDGVYNEQFF.

The rearrangement links TRBV4-1 to TRBJ1-2, with 7 bases lining up with TRBD1. Germline trimming cut 0 bases from V and 4 bases from J; bases unmatched to any gene: 5. This CDR3 is built from 15 residues. Germline V gives CDR1 MGHRA, CDR2 YSYEKL. CDR3 residues: CASSQDGTAIYGYTF. For the CDR3, the DNA is TGCGCCAGCAGCCAAGATGGGACAGCGATCTATGGCTACACCTTC.

The chain is built from TRBV12-5 and TRBJ2-6; 7 bases align to TRBD1. This CDR3 contains 17 residues. With V trimmed by 5 bases and J by 1 base, 8 bases remained unmatched. Germline V CDR1 and CDR2: LGHNT, FRNRAP. CDR3 nucleotides: TGTGCTAGTGGTACCGACAGGGAGAAGTCTGGGGCCAACGTCCTGACTTTC. Translating it yields CASGTDREKSGANVLTF.

The rearrangement uses TRBV2 and TRBJ2-5; D unresolved. The CDR3 covers 14 residues. Germline V gene lookup returns CDR1 SNHLY and CDR2 FYNNEI. Trimming removed 5 bases from V and 0 bases from J, with 10 bases in between. Here the CDR3 reads CASSIDKYQETQYF. CDR3 coding DNA: TGTGCCAGCAGTATTGACAAGTACCAAGAGACCCAGTACTTC.

This sequence joins TRBV6-6 and TRBJ1-3; no clear D. This CDR3 comprises 16 residues. Between the trimmed V and J ends, which lost 0 bases and 0 bases, there was a span of 9 bases. Germline CDR1 MNHNY, CDR2 SVGAGI (reference sequence). DNA for the CDR3: TGTGCCAGCAGTTACTCGGAGGGATACTCTGGAAACACCATATATTTT. Translated, it gives CASSYSEGYSGNTIYF.

The chain has TRBV19 and TRBJ2-7; a weak D match, TRBD2 (7 bases). V was shortened by 3 bases and J by 1 base, with 13 bases between the two germline ends. CDR3 size: 15 residues. Germline V lookup: CDR1 LNHDA, CDR2 SQIVND (reference sequence). This chain's CDR3 is CASSILGGRSYEQYF. In DNA form, the CDR3 reads TGTGCCAGTAGTATTTTGGGGGGGCGGTCCTACGAGCAGTACTTC.

The genes are TRBV9 and TRBJ1-2, with TRBD1 matching 9 bases. V was clipped by 3 bases and J by 4 bases; unmatched bases: 10. The germline CDR1 and CDR2 sequences are SGDLS and YYNGEE. The CDR3 has 16 residues. The CDR3 reads CASSAQTGQGRYGYTF. CDR3 DNA sequence: TGTGCCAGCAGCGCCCAAACGGGACAGGGTCGCTATGGCTACACCTTC.

The chain employs TRBV5-8 and TRBJ2-7; 9 bases align to TRBD1. This CDR3 spans 18 amino acids. The germline gives CDR1 SGHTS, CDR2 YDEGEE. V was clipped by 0 bases and J by 4 bases; unmatched bases: 14. The DNA for the CDR3 is TGTGCCAGCAGCTTGGTGACGGCTAGTTACAGGGGGCCATACGAGCAGTACTTC. Encoded protein: CASSLVTASYRGPYEQYF.

This chain uses TRBV18 with TRBJ2-5; 9 nucleotides line up with TRBD1. Trimming took 3 bases from V and 5 from J; bases not matched to a gene: 13. Germline assignment: CDR1 KGHSH and CDR2 LQKENI. The length of the CDR3 is 17 residues. The CDR3: CASSPSTNRGPRETQYF. The CDR3 coding sequence is TGTGCCAGCTCACCGAGCACCAACAGGGGGCCTAGGGAGACCCAGTACTTC.

This chain joins TRBV19 and TRBJ2-3; no firm D call. Between the trimmed V and J ends, which lost 7 bases and 0 bases, there was a span of 11 bases. This CDR3 region has 14 residues. The V gene's germline CDR1 is LNHDA and CDR2 SQIVND (reference sequence). In nucleotides, the CDR3 is TGTGCCAGTAAAAAGCAACCTAGCACAGATACGCAGTATTTT. As protein: CASKKQPSTDTQYF.

The chain carries TRBV5-6 and TRBJ2-3; weak D call: TRBD2 (6 bases). The CDR3 loop spans 14 amino acids. Trimming removed 4 bases at V and 14 bases at J, with 23 bases between. The germline gives CDR1 SGHDT, CDR2 YYEEEE. CDR3 sequence (DNA): TGTGCCAGCAGCCCCAGACCAAGGCGGGGCTGGGGGTATTTT. Protein product: CASSPRPRRGWGYF.

The CDR3 sequence is CASSQTGGYGYTF. The CDR3, as DNA: TGTGCCAGCAGTCAGACAGGGGGCTATGGCTACACCTTC. V gene TRBV6-6 combines with J gene TRBJ1-2; 9 bases match TRBD1. V lost 5 bases, J lost 4 bases, and 2 bases stayed unmatched. In germline, CDR1 is MNHNY, CDR2 SVGAGI (reference sequence). The CDR3 runs 13 residues.

The genes are TRBV28 and TRBJ2-1, with 14 bases identical to TRBD2. This CDR3 is 17 amino acids long. From germline, CDR1 is MDHEN and CDR2 SYDVKM. Unmatched junction bases numbered 2, after V lost 2 bases and J lost 2 bases. The CDR3 DNA is TGTGCCAGCAGTTTACGGGGACTAGCGGGGGCCTACAATGAGCAGTTCTTC. Residues: CASSLRGLAGAYNEQFF. Based on the CDR3 plus reference TRBV28 and TRBJ2-1, the full variable domain is DVKVTQSSRYLVKRTGEKVFLECVQDMDHENMFWYRQDPGLGLRLIYFSYDVKMKEKGDIPEGYSVSREKKERFSLILESASTNQTSMYLCASSLRGLAGAYNEQFFGPGTRLTVL.

V gene TRBV7-2 combines with J gene TRBJ1-6; D gene unclear. The germline V gene has CDR1 SGHTA and CDR2 FQGNSA. Between the trimmed V and J ends, which lost 9 bases and 7 bases, there was a span of 19 bases. The CDR3 runs 15 residues. CDR3: CASYPTGLRNSPLHF. CDR3 sequence (DNA): TGTGCCAGTTACCCAACCGGACTGCGCAATTCACCCCTCCACTTT.

This clone was seen more than once but under ten times. V usage is TRBV21-1 and J usage is TRBJ2-3; no DNA check was done on the table's D call, TRBD1. TRBV21-1 counts as a pseudogene. CDR3 length equals 14 residues. CDR3 nucleotide sequence: TGTGCCAGCAGCACCCTCCAGGGGACAGATACGCAGTATTTT. Protein sequence: CASSTLQGTDTQYF.

This clone turned up a few times. The V and J genes are TRBV5-1 and TRBJ1-1, with 7 bases that match TRBD1. The CDR3 consists of 11 residues. J gave up 11 bases and V 4 bases, and 5 bases lay outside the gene matches. From germline, CDR1 is SGHRS and CDR2 YFSETQ. This CDR3 is CASSPGTDAFF. CDR3 nucleotide sequence: TGCGCCAGCAGCCCGGGGACAGATGCTTTCTTT.

This chain connects TRBV29-1 to TRBJ1-1; a weak D match, TRBD1 (5 bases). The CDR3 is 13 amino acids. Looked up from germline, CDR1 is SQVTM and CDR2 is ANQGSEA. Trimming shortened V by 0 bases and J by 3 bases, and 8 bases separated the two germline ends. This CDR3 is CSVEEGGYTEAFF. Here the CDR3 DNA reads TGCAGCGTTGAAGAGGGGGGGTACACTGAAGCTTTCTTT.

Comments on this clone: Sequence at one end of the junction differs from germline and may be a read error. The rearrangement joins TRBV7-9 to TRBJ2-7; 9 bases align to TRBD1. The CDR3 length is 15 residues. Germline CDR1 and CDR2: SEHNR and FQNEAQ (reference sequence). The CDR3 DNA sequence: TGTTCCAGCAGCGTACAGGGGGCGCTTCAGTCCGAGCAGTACTTC. Its protein product is CSSSVQGALQSEQYF. Filled out from reference TRBV7-9 and TRBJ2-7, the complete variable domain reads DTGVSQNPRHKITKRGQNVTFRCDPISEHNRLYWYRQTLGQGPEFLTYFQNEAQLEKSRLLSDRFSAERPKGSFSTLEIQRTEQGDSAMYLCSSSVQGALQSEQYFGPGTRLTVT.

This clone came up a few times. Other DNA sequences in this sample translate to the same CDR3. This rearrangement joins TRBV18 to TRBJ1-2, with D hard to call. The CDR3 covers 14 residues. V was trimmed by 0 bases and J by 2 bases, leaving 7 bases between them. Germline V gene lookup returns CDR1 KGHSH and CDR2 LQKENI. DNA for the CDR3: TGTGCCAGCTCACCACCTACGGTCAACTATGGCTACACCTTC. Protein sequence: CASSPPTVNYGYTF.